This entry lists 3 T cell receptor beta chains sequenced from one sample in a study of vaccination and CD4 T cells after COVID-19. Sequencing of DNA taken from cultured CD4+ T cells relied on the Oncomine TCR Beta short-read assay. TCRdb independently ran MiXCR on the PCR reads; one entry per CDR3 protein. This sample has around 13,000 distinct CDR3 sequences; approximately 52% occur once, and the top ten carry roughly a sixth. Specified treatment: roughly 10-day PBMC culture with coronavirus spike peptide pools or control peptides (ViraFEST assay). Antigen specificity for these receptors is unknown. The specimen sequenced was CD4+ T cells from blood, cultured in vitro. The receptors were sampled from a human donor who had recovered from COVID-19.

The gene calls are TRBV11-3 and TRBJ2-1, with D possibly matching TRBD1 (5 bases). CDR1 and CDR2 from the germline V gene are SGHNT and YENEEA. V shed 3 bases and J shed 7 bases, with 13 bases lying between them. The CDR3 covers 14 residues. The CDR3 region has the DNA TGTGCCAGCAGCTTTAAGCGAAAGGGGAATGAGCAGTTCTTC. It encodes CASSFKRKGNEQFF.

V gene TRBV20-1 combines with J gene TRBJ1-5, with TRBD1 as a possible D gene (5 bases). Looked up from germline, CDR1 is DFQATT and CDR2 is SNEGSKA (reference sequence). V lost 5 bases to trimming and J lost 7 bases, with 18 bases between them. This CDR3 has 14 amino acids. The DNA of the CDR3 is TGCAGTGCTCCCCCGGACACCGTGGGACAGCCCCAGCATTTT. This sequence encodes CSAPPDTVGQPQHF.

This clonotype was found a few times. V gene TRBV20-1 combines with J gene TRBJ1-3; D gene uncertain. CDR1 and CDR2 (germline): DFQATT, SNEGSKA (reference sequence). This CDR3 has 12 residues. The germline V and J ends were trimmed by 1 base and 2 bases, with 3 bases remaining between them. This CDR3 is CSARGTGNTIYF. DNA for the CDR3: TGCAGTGCTAGAGGGACTGGAAACACCATATATTTT.